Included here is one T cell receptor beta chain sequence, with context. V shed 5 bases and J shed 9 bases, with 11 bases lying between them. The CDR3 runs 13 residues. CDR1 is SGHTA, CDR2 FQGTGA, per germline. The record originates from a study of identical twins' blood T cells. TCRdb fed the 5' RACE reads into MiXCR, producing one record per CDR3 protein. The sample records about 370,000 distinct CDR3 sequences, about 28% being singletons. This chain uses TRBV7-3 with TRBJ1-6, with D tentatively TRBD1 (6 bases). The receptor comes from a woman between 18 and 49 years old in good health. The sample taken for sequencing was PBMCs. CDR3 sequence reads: CASSQSRGSPLHF. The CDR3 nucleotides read TGTGCCAGCAGCCAAAGCAGGGGTTCACCCCTCCACTTT.